This T cell receptor (beta chain) was sequenced in a study of somatic mutations in cytotoxic T cells in rheumatoid arthritis. Remarks on this clone: What it binds is unknown.

Clones were read by immunoSEQ multiplex PCR, and TCRdb kept only the in-frame ones, dropping some. Here the sample spans about 15,000 clones, 70% to 85% being singletons. The CDR3 runs to 15 residues. J lost 2 bases, V lost 5 bases, and 8 bases had no gene match. Germline assignment: CDR1 SEHNR and CDR2 FQNEAQ (reference sequence). Points from the study as a whole: There were about an eighth of the roughly 65 patients in whom the largest CD8+ clone exceeded 20% of CD8+ cells.

V is TRBV7-9 and J is TRBJ2-7; 8 bases fit TRBD1. Sequencing was done on a sample of CD8+ T cells sorted from blood. The TCR comes from an adult with rheumatoid arthritis. In DNA form, the CDR3 reads TGTGCCAGCAGCCCAAGGACAGGGAGACCCTACGAGCAGTACTTC. The encoded protein is CASSPRTGRPYEQYF.